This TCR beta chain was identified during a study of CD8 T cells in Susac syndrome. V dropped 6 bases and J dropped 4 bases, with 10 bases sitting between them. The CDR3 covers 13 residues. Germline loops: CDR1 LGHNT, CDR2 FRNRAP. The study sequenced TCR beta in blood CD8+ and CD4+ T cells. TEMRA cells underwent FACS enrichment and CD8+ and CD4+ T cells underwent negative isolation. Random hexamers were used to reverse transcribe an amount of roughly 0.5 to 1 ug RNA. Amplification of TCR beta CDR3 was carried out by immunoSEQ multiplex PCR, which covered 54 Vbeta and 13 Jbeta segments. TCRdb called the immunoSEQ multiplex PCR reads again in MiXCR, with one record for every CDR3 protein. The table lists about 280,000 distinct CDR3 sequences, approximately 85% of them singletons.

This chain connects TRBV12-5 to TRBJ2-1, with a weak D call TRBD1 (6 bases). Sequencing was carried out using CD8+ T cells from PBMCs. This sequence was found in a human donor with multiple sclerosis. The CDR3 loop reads CASGPGTYNEQFF. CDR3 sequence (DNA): TGTGCTAGTGGCCCTGGGACATACAATGAGCAGTTCTTC.